This T cell receptor beta chain was recorded in a study of blood T cell repertoires in COVID-19. For the study at large: COVID-19 samples collected from the United States, Italy and Spain covered acute and convalescent phases.

Per germline, CDR1 SNHLY and CDR2 FYNNEI. Trimming removed 4 bases from V and 8 bases from J, with 17 bases in between. This CDR3 spans 14 amino acids. Study processing details: Estimation of nucleated cell counts relied on the amplification of reference gene primers. The table came from immunoSEQ multiplex PCR; TCRdb's copy has only in-frame clones and leaves some out. Clonal size and the V and J genes are those of that table, whereas D and trimming came from the DNA. The profile shows approximately 170,000 clones, around 84% of them singletons. Source material: peripheral blood. This receptor was identified in a woman aged 65 to 85 with COVID-19, enrolled during active disease. The chain couples TRBV2 to TRBJ1-2; D remains unclear. The CDR3 reads CASSAGRGLEGYTF. Written as DNA, the CDR3 is TGTGCCAGCAGTGCGGGCAGAGGGTTGGAAGGCTACACCTTC.